This T cell receptor (beta chain) was retrieved from a study of blood T cell repertoires in COVID-19 (TCRdb year 2020). For the study in its entirety: Samples from collaborators originated in the United States, Italy and Spain and spanned both the acute and convalescent phases of COVID-19. The prospective study material was composed of cDNA or gDNA derived from T cells, B-cell-depleted T cells, or PBMCs. Subjects who had been exposed to COVID-19, were actively infected with it, or had recovered from it provided the deeply sampled blood TCRbeta repertoires that made up the dataset. A freely available public database, intended as a resource for researchers studying the immune response to SARS-CoV-2, is where the repertoires were released. The samples were drawn from the first 160 participants of the ongoing ImmuneRACE study and from 950 to 1,500 subjects provided by 6 global collaborators. Nearly every sample came with metadata listing a de-identified subject ID, COVID-19 status, age in years and sex. HLA class I and class II types, where available, came from metadata supplied by the sample provider rather than from assay-based typing. Broader findings and caveats from the paper: The amount of clinical and demographic metadata varied by source and participant and was provided uncurated.

The immunoSEQ Assay, a bias-controlled multiplex PCR, was used to amplify TCRbeta CDR3 regions from genomic DNA. Under the source paper's analysis protocol: Within the assay, amplification of reference gene primers was used to estimate how many nucleated cells each sample contained. To quantify the absolute abundance of each unique TCRbeta CDR3 rearrangement, sequence reads were collapsed and filtered. For each sample, productive Simpson clonality was calculated as the square root of Simpson's diversity index across productive rearrangements. As stored in TCRdb, this immuneACCESS dataset retains in-frame rearrangements with V and J assigned. A fraction of the clones does not appear; measured against another copy, unresolved V genes explain less than half of the discrepancy, and the remainder lacks a known reason. The DNA gave D and trimming, while V, J and clone size come from that table. The sample table lists roughly 340,000 clones, 80% to 90% of them with a count of one. Of the sample, approximately 1% falls within the top ten clones.

On this clone itself: There is no known antigen for this receptor. No much larger clonotype is one base removed from it; base qualities were not supplied. In the same sample, other DNA sequences code for this CDR3.

Including the terminal cysteine and phenylalanine, the CDR3 comprises 14 residues. Solely the CDR3 DNA is kept, with 42 bases framed from the first base. CDR1 and CDR2 are read off the germline V gene (reference sequence) as SGHNT and YYREEE. V loses 0 bases of germline sequence and J loses 0 bases, and the interval between the two ends is 7 bases. In the prospective study, participants were roughly 18 to 95 years old, resided in about 25 geographic areas of the United States, and were enrolled through a virtual design. To assign participants to cohorts, the prospective study relied on clinical history that participants themselves reported in a screening survey and a study questionnaire. ImmuneRACE Cohort 3 recovered participants were defined by two consecutive negative NP/OP PCR tests, healthcare professional clearance, or symptom resolution. In the prospective study, whole blood, serum and a nasopharyngeal or oropharyngeal swab were collected from each participant by mobile phlebotomists. Additional blood draws and questionnaires over a roughly two-month period could optionally be provided by prospective study participants. Before DNA extraction, prospective study blood samples were shipped either frozen or at room temperature.

The sample was PBMCs or T cells enriched from blood (not recorded which). The sequence was obtained from a man between 18 and 29 years old who had recovered from COVID-19. The chain is assembled from TRBV5-4 and TRBJ2-7; TRBD2 could be the D gene, as 5 bases match. The sequence in DNA is TGTGCCAGCAGCTTGGCGGGGAGCTCCTACGAGCAGTACTTC. Protein translation: CASSLAGSSYEQYF.